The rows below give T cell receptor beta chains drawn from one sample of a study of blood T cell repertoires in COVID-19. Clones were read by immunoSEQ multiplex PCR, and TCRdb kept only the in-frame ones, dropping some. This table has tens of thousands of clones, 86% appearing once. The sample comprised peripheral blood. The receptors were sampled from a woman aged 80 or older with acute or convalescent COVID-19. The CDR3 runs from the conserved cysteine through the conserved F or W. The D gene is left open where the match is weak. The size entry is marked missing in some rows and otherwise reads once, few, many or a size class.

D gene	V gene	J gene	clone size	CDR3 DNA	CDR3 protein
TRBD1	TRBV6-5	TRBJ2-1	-	TGTGCCAGCAGCAGACAGGGGCGTCAAAATGAGCAGTTCTTC	CASSRQGRQNEQFF
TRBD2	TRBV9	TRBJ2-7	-	TGTGCCAGCAGCGTATGGGTAGCGGGGGGGATCCTCTCCTACGAGCAGTACTTC	CASSVWVAGGILSYEQYF
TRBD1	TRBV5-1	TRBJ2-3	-	TGCGCCAGCAGCTTGTGGACAGGGGCAACGCAGTATTTT	CASSLWTGATQYF
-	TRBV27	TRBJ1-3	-	TGTGCCAGCAGTACCTCAGGGTCTGGAAACACCATATATTTT	CASSTSGSGNTIYF
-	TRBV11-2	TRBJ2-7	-	TGTGCCAGCAGCTCCCGGTTGTACTACGAGCAGTACTTC	CASSSRLYYEQYF
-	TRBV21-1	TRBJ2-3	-	TGTGCCAGCAGCAAAGCTAGGGGAAACCCTAGCACAGATACGCAGTATTTT	CASSKARGNPSTDTQYF
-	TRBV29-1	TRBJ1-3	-	TGCAGCGTCTTCACCGAGGGATCCTCTGGAAACACCATATATTTT	CSVFTEGSSGNTIYF
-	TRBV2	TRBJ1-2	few	TGTGCCAGCAGTGATAGCTTCTATGGCTACACCTTC	CASSDSFYGYTF
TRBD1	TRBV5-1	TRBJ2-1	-	TGCGCCAGCAGCATGGGACAGGGCAATGAGCAGTTCTTC	CASSMGQGNEQFF
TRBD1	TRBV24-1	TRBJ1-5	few	TGTGCCACTTCAACCCAGGGGGGCAATCAGCCCCAGCATTTT	CATSTQGGNQPQHF
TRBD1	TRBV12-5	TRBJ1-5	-	TGTGCTAGTGGTGGGGGACAGGGGTTCGGTCAGCCCCAGCATTTT	CASGGGQGFGQPQHF
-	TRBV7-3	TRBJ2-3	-	TGTGCCAGCAGCTTAACGGGACTGTACACAGATACGCAGTATTTT	CASSLTGLYTDTQYF
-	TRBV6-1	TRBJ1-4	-	TGTGCCAGCAGACAAACAGGGCCGGCTAATGAAAAACTGTTTTTT	CASRQTGPANEKLFF
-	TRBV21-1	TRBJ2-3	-	TGTGCCACCTTAAATACAGGGGGCGCGGGAGATACGCAGTATTTT	CATLNTGGAGDTQYF
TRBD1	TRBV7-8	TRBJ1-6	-	TGTGCCAGCAGCTCTCCAGGGGGCGCCTTGGGGAATTCACCCCTCCACTTT	CASSSPGGALGNSPLHF
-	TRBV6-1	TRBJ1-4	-	TGTGCCAGCAGTGAAACGTCACACGGGGAAAAACTGTTTTTT	CASSETSHGEKLFF
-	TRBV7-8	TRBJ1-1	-	TGTGCCAGCAGCCTACAAATGAACACTGAAGCTTTCTTT	CASSLQMNTEAFF
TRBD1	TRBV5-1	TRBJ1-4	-	TGCGCCAGCAGCTTGGGGACAGGAGTAGGGGAAAAACTGTTTTTT	CASSLGTGVGEKLFF
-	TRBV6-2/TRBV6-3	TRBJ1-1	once	TGTGCCAGCAGTACTCCACAGTGGAACACTGAAGCTTTCTTT	CASSTPQWNTEAFF
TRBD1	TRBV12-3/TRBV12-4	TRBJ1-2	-	TGTGCCAGCAGTTTAGGGACAGGATATGGCTACACCTTC	CASSLGTGYGYTF
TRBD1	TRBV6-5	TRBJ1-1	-	TGTGCCAGCAGCAGACGGGACAGGATGAACACTGAAGCTTTCTTT	CASSRRDRMNTEAFF
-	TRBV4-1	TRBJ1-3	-	TGCGCCAGCAGCCAAGGGGCCAGGGGAGGAAACACCATATATTTT	CASSQGARGGNTIYF
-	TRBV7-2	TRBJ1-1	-	TGTGCCAGCACCCCTGGCGGAGGATTCCTGGAAGCTTTCTTT	CASTPGGGFLEAFF
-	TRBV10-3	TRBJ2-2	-	TGTGCCATCAGTGAAAGGTTAGAGGACGGGGAGCTGTTTTTT	CAISERLEDGELFF
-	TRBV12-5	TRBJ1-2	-	TGTGCTAGTGGTCTGACGGGGGGCTACACCTTC	CASGLTGGYTF
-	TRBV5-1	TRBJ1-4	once	TGCGCCAGCAGCTCCACGGGGGCAACTAATGAAAAACTGTTTTTT	CASSSTGATNEKLFF
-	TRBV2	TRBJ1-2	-	TGTGCCAGCAGTAAGTCGGTTAACTATGGCTACACCTTC	CASSKSVNYGYTF
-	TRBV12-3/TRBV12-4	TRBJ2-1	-	TGTGCCAGCAGCCCGAGGCATATGGAGCAGTTCTTC	CASSPRHMEQFF
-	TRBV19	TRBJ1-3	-	TGTGCCAGTAGCCTAACAGGAAACTCTGGAAACACCATATATTTT	CASSLTGNSGNTIYF
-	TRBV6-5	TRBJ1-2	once	TGTGCCAGCAGTTGGGGCAGTCTAGGGCGTCGAGATGGCTACACCTTC	CASSWGSLGRRDGYTF
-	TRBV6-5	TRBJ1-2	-	TGTGCCAGCCTCAGGGCCAACTATGGCTACACCTTC	CASLRANYGYTF
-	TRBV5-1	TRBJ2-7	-	TGCGCCAGCAGCTTGGGGGACAAATCAAACGAGCAGTACTTC	CASSLGDKSNEQYF
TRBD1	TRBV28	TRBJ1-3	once	TGTGCCAGCAGTTGGGACAGGGGCGGGAACACCATATATTTT	CASSWDRGGNTIYF
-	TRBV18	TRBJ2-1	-	TGTGCCAGCTCACCACCGGGCAGGGTATACAATGAGCAGTTCTTC	CASSPPGRVYNEQFF
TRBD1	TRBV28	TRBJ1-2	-	TGTGCCAGCATCTCCAGTGGGGGACAGCCTTATGGCTACACCTTC	CASISSGGQPYGYTF
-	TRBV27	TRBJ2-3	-	TGTGCCAGCAGCCGTCCGGGGGGCCCTACGCAGTATTTT	CASSRPGGPTQYF
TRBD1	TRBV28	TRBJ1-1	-	TGTGCCAGCAGTTTAGGGACAGGGAAAGGGTGGACTGAAGCTTTCTTT	CASSLGTGKGWTEAFF
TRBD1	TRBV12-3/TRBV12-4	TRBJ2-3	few	TGTGCCAGCAGAAAAACAGGGGCAGATACGCAGTATTTT	CASRKTGADTQYF
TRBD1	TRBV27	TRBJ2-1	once	TGTGCCAGCAGCATGGGACAGCCCATCTACAATGAGCAGTTCTTC	CASSMGQPIYNEQFF
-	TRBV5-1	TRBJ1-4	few	TGCGCCAGCAGCTTGCCGGGTGAAAAACTGTTTTTT	CASSLPGEKLFF
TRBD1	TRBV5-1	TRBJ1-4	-	TGCGCCAGCAGCCGCCGACAGGGATTAACTGAAAAACTGTTTTTT	CASSRRQGLTEKLFF
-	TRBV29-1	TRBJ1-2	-	TGCAGCGCCTGGCGGTTGGGGGGAGAAAACTATGGCTACACCTTC	CSAWRLGGENYGYTF
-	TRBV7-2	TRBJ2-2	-	TGTGCCAGCAGCTTCCTGGCCGCCGGGGAGCTGTTTTTT	CASSFLAAGELFF
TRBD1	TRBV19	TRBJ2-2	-	TGTGCCAGTAGTATTCCGGGACAGAGTTTAACCGGGGAGCTGTTTTTT	CASSIPGQSLTGELFF
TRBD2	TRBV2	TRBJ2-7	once	TGTGCCAGCAGTGTCGATAGCGGGGGGCTAGGGTACGAGCAGTACTTC	CASSVDSGGLGYEQYF
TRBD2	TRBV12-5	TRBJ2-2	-	TGTGCTAGTGGTTTGGATGCGGGGGGGCGGGGCACCGGGGAGCTGTTTTTT	CASGLDAGGRGTGELFF
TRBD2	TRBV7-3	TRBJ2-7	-	TGTGCCAGCAGCCTTGCTAGCGGGGGGGCCCCCTACGAGCAGTACTTC	CASSLASGGAPYEQYF
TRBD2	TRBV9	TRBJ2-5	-	TGTGCCAGCAGCCCGGGGGGGCGGTGGCAAGAGACCCAGTACTTC	CASSPGGRWQETQYF
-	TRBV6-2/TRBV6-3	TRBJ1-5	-	TGTGCCAGCAGCCTCGGCTCAGGGCTCGGAGTAAATAGCAATCAGCCCCAGCATTTT	CASSLGSGLGVNSNQPQHF
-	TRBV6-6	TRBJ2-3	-	TGTGCCAGCACCTACGGCGGCCTCACAGATACGCAGTATTTT	CASTYGGLTDTQYF
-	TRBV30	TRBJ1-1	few	TGTGCCTGGAGTGCGGGGGTAATAAACACTGAAGCTTTCTTT	CAWSAGVINTEAFF
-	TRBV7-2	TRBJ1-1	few	TGTGCCAGCAGCTTTTGGGGACAAGGAGCTTTCTTT	CASSFWGQGAFF
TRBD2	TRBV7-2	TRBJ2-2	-	TGTGCCAGCAGGGGGACTAGCGGGGGCACCGGGGAGCTGTTTTTT	CASRGTSGGTGELFF
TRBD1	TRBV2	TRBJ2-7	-	TGTGCCAGCAGTGAAGGGACAGGCCACGAGCAGTACTTC	CASSEGTGHEQYF
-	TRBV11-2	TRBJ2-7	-	TGTGCCAGCAGCTTAGAGTTTGGCGGTTTCTACGAGCAGTACTTC	CASSLEFGGFYEQYF
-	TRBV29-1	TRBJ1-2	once	TGCAGCGTTGAGGCGTTCGGGGGCTACACCTTC	CSVEAFGGYTF
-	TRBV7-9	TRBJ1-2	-	TGTGCCAGCAGCCGTGGGGGCGGGCCGTATGGCTACACCTTC	CASSRGGGPYGYTF
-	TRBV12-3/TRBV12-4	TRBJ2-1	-	TGTGCCAGCAGTTTCCGGGGGAATGAGCAGTTCTTC	CASSFRGNEQFF
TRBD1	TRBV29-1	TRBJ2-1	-	TGCAGCGTAGACAGGGGTAAGAATGAGCAGTTCTTC	CSVDRGKNEQFF
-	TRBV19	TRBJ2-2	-	TGTGCCAGTAGTATAAGCAAGGGGCCCGGGGAGCTGTTTTTT	CASSISKGPGELFF